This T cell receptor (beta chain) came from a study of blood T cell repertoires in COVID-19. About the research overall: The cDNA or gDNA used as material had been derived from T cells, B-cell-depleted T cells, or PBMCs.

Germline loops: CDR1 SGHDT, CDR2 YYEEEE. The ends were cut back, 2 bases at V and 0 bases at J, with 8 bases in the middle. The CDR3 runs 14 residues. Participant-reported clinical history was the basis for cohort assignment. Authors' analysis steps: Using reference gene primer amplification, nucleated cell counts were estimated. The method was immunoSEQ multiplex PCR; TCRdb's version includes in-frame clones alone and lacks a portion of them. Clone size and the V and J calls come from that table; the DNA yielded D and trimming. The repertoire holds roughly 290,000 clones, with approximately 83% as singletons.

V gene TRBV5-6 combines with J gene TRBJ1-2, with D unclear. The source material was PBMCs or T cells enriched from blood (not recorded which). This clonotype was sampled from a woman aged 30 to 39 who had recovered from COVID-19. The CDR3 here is CASSLRRTNYGYTF. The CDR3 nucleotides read TGTGCCAGCAGCTTACGGAGAACTAACTATGGCTACACCTTC. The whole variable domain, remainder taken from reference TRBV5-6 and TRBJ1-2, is DAGVTQSPTHLIKTRGQQVTLRCSPKSGHDTVSWYQQALGQGPQFIFQYYEEEERQRGNFPDRFSGHQFPNYSSELNVNALLLGDSALYLCASSLRRTNYGYTFGSGTRLTVV.